Presented here are 2 T cell receptor beta chains from one specimen sequenced in a study of T cells in Graves' hyperthyroidism and ophthalmopathy. TCR beta CDR3 region amplification was performed from RNA transcripts. The HTBI primer set was used in a first-round RT-PCR of the TCR CDR3. One entry per CDR3 protein results from TCRdb running MiXCR on the multiplex PCR reads. There are over 500,000 distinct CDR3 sequences in the sample; around 15% occur only once, and approximately 15% lies in the top ten. Sequencing used blood. The receptors were gathered from a middle-aged woman with Graves' hyperthyroidism.

This clonotype has ten or more counts. The V call is TRBV28, the J call TRBJ2-1, with TRBD2 matching over 11 bases. Losses at the gene ends were 6 bases for V and 8 bases for J; bases not matched to a gene: 6. Germline V gene lookup returns CDR1 MDHEN and CDR2 SYDVKM. The CDR3 is 14 amino acids. Here the CDR3 DNA reads TGTGCCAGCAGATTAGCGGGAGGGATCGATGAGCAGTTCTTC. It encodes CASRLAGGIDEQFF.

This clonotype was counted many times. This sequence joins TRBV5-1 and TRBJ1-1; 10 bases agree with TRBD1. V lost 3 bases and J lost 1; bases outside the gene matches: 3. The CDR3 sequence is 15 residues long. Germline V gene sequence: CDR1 SGHRS, CDR2 YFSETQ. The chain's CDR3 is CASSWGQGTNTEAFF. CDR3 coding DNA: TGCGCCAGCAGCTGGGGACAGGGGACGAACACTGAAGCTTTCTTT.